This entry lists 20 T cell receptor beta chains sequenced from one sample in a study of cytomegalovirus exposure and HLA in healthy donors. PCR amplification relied on 60 Vbeta primers (plus 13 Jbeta primers). Assay: immunoSEQ multiplex PCR; the TCRdb copy retains only in-frame clones and omits some. Altogether 150,000 to 200,000 clones are present, about 85% being singletons, with the ten largest covering 1.4%. The sequenced sample consisted of PBMCs. Every receptor here comes from a girl aged 5-17 years in good health and CMV-seropositive.

The gene calls are TRBV5-1 and TRBJ2-5, with 9 positions matching TRBD1. The V segment lost 2 bases and the J segment 4 bases; nucleotides outside the gene matches: 3. Germline CDR1 and CDR2: SGHRS and YFSETQ. This CDR3 is built from 14 residues. CDR3 DNA sequence: TGCGCCAGCAGCTTCAACAGGGGGCGAGAGACCCAGTACTTC. Its protein is CASSFNRGRETQYF.

The chain links TRBV11-2 to TRBJ2-2; D not resolved. CDR3 length: 15 residues. Trimming took off 2 bases at V and 5 bases at J, with 12 bases between the two ends. The germline gives CDR1 SGHAT, CDR2 FQNNGV. The CDR3 DNA is TGTGCCAGCAGCTTAAGCAGGATTGGGACCGGGGAGCTGTTTTTT. As protein: CASSLSRIGTGELFF.

The rearrangement joins TRBV2 to TRBJ2-7, with 15 bases aligning to TRBD2. CDR1 SNHLY and CDR2 FYNNEI come from the germline V gene. The V gene end was trimmed by 7 bases and the J gene end by 5 bases; junction bases not matched to a gene: 6. The CDR3 has 15 residues. In nucleotides, the CDR3 is TGTGCCAGCACTAGGGGGACTAGCGGGAGGAACGAGCAGTACTTC. Its translation: CASTRGTSGRNEQYF.

The CDR3 DNA follows: TGTGCCAGCAGTCCTCAGCGGGAGGGCCGAAATGAGCAGTTCTTC. Amino acids: CASSPQREGRNEQFF. This chain joins TRBV27 and TRBJ2-1; 10 bases fit TRBD2. CDR3 length equals 15 residues. V lost 5 bases, J lost 7 bases, and 8 bases stayed unmatched. Germline CDR1 and CDR2: MNHEY and SMNVEV (reference sequence).

This sequence joins TRBV29-1 and TRBJ2-7, with D possibly matching TRBD2 (6 bases). Per the germline V gene, CDR1 is SQVTM and CDR2 is ANQGSEA. The CDR3 is 14 amino acids. The ends were cut back, 0 bases at V and 2 bases at J, with 11 bases in the middle. The CDR3 DNA sequence: TGCAGCGTTGAAGAGGGGGGACTTGCCTACGAGCAGTACTTC. Translation: CSVEEGGLAYEQYF.

This rearrangement joins TRBV30 to TRBJ2-5; tentative D call: TRBD2 (6 bases). The CDR3 spans 16 residues. Trimming took off 0 bases at V and 9 bases at J, with 23 bases between the two ends. CDR1 and CDR2 from the germline V gene are GTSNPN and SVGIG (reference sequence). In DNA, the CDR3 is TGTGCCTGGAGTGTGCGAACCTCAGGGACTGGGAAGGCCCAGTACTTC. It is translated as CAWSVRTSGTGKAQYF. The complete variable domain, with remaining parts taken from reference TRBV30 and TRBJ2-5, reads SQTIHQWPATLVQPVGSPLSLECTVEGTSNPNLYWYRQAAGRGLQLLFYSVGIGQISSEVPQNLSASRPQDRQFILSSKKLLLSDSGFYLCAWSVRTSGTGKAQYFGPGTRLLVL.

The chain employs TRBV6-5 and TRBJ2-7, with D maybe TRBD2 (8 bases). CDR1 MNHEY and CDR2 SVGAGI come from the germline V gene. The germline V and J ends were trimmed by 0 bases and 0 bases, with 12 bases remaining between them. The CDR3 runs to 16 residues. This CDR3 reads CASSYSSGDSSYEQYF. For the CDR3, the DNA is TGTGCCAGCAGTTACTCTAGCGGGGACAGCTCCTACGAGCAGTACTTC.

V gene TRBV4-2 combines with J gene TRBJ2-5; D call uncertain. V dropped 5 bases and J dropped 3 bases, with 13 bases sitting between them. The CDR3 sequence is 14 residues long. In germline, CDR1 is LGHNA, CDR2 YNFKEQ. The CDR3 is CASSSITEKETQYF. Written as DNA, the CDR3 is TGTGCCAGCAGCTCAATTACAGAGAAAGAGACCCAGTACTTC.

CDR3 in DNA: TGTGCCAGCAGCTGGACGGGGAGCTCCTACAATGAGCAGTTCTTC. Protein product: CASSWTGSSYNEQFF. The chain carries TRBV5-6 and TRBJ2-1; a possible D gene is TRBD2 (5 bases). V was cut by 3 bases and J by 0 bases, with 10 bases left in between. The CDR3 runs to 15 residues. Germline CDR1 and CDR2: SGHDT and YYEEEE.

V gene TRBV18 combines with J gene TRBJ1-1, with D perhaps TRBD1 (5 bases). Germline V gene sequence: CDR1 KGHSH, CDR2 LQKENI. Trimming took 6 bases from V and 3 from J, leaving 14 bases between them. The CDR3 runs to 14 residues. The DNA of the CDR3 is TGTGCCAGCTCCCCCCGGGGGGGAGACACTGAAGCTTTCTTT. Translation gives CASSPRGGDTEAFF.

The CDR3 spells CASSFLDRGIAETQYF. The CDR3 DNA reads TGTGCCAGCAGCTTTCTTGACAGGGGGATTGCAGAGACCCAGTACTTC. The chain links TRBV28 to TRBJ2-5; the match to TRBD1 covers 9 bases. Germline CDR1 reads MDHEN; CDR2 reads SYDVKM. V lost 6 bases and J lost 4; bases outside the gene matches: 12. The CDR3 totals 16 residues.

The genes are TRBV6-5 and TRBJ2-7; D is perhaps TRBD1 (5 bases). This CDR3 contains 13 residues. Deletions cut 0 bases from V and 6 bases from J, with 9 bases between. The V gene's germline CDR1 is MNHEY and CDR2 SVGAGI. Written as DNA, the CDR3 is TGTGCCAGCAGTTACTCCAGGGTAAGCGAGCAGTACTTC. Translation gives CASSYSRVSEQYF.

This chain joins TRBV14 and TRBJ2-6; D is undetermined. The V gene's germline CDR1 is SGHDN and CDR2 FVKESK. The CDR3 covers 15 residues. Deletions cut 1 base from V and 0 bases from J, with 4 bases between. The CDR3 reads CASSQAPSGANVLTF. The CDR3 DNA sequence: TGTGCCAGCAGCCAAGCTCCCTCTGGGGCCAACGTCCTGACTTTC.

The chain couples TRBV11-2 to TRBJ2-2, with a possible D match to TRBD2 (7 bases). Germline V gene sequence: CDR1 SGHAT, CDR2 FQNNGV. V shed 6 bases and J shed 1 base, with 15 bases lying between them. This CDR3 is 16 amino acids long. The CDR3 here is CASSHRGARNTGELFF. The CDR3 nucleotides are TGTGCCAGCAGTCACCGGGGGGCGCGGAACACCGGGGAGCTGTTTTTT. The full variable domain, in which reference TRBV11-2 and TRBJ2-2 provide the parts outside the CDR3, is EAGVAQSPRYKIIEKRQSVAFWCNPISGHATLYWYQQILGQGPKLLIQFQNNGVVDDSQLPKDRFSAERLKGVDSTLKIQPAKLEDSAVYLCASSHRGARNTGELFFGEGSRLTVL.

The chain recombines TRBV7-2 with TRBJ1-5; the D gene is possibly TRBD1 (5 bases). Trimming took off 1 base at V and 5 bases at J, with 9 bases between the two ends. Germline V gene sequence: CDR1 SGHTA, CDR2 FQGNSA. This CDR3 has 14 residues. CDR3 DNA: TGTGCCAGCAGCTTAGGGCAGGGCGATCAGCCCCAGCATTTT. Translation: CASSLGQGDQPQHF.

V is TRBV27 and J is TRBJ2-7, with TRBD2 matching 12 bases. Germline loops: CDR1 MNHEY, CDR2 SMNVEV (reference sequence). The ends lost 9 bases at V and 6 bases at J; junction bases unmatched: 6. The CDR3 consists of 13 residues. CDR3: CASAGTSGPEQYF. The CDR3 DNA follows: TGTGCCAGTGCCGGGACTAGCGGGCCCGAGCAGTACTTC.

The J gene is TRBJ1-3, the V gene TRBV19; the D is unclear. This CDR3 spans 16 amino acids. From germline, CDR1 is LNHDA and CDR2 SQIVND (reference sequence). V gave up 1 base and J gave up 3 bases, with 13 bases separating them. For the CDR3, the DNA is TGTGCCAGTAGTATAGCCCCATTCTACGGTGGAAACACCATATATTTT. Encoded protein: CASSIAPFYGGNTIYF.

The chain carries TRBV5-6 and TRBJ2-1; tentative D call: TRBD2 (6 bases). Trimming removed 4 bases from V and 7 bases from J, with 18 bases in between. The CDR3 spans 15 residues. Per germline, CDR1 SGHDT and CDR2 YYEEEE. The CDR3 coding sequence is TGTGCCAGCAGCCTTTGGGACTCACTTCGGAATGAGCAGTTCTTC. This translates into CASSLWDSLRNEQFF.

Concerning this clone: Other DNA sequences in this specimen translate into the identical CDR3. This sequence joins TRBV5-1 and TRBJ2-3; D may be TRBD2 (6 bases). Trimming removed 0 bases at V and 0 bases at J, with 11 bases between. CDR3 length: 16 amino acids. In germline, CDR1 is SGHRS, CDR2 YFSETQ. The CDR3 here is CASSLEGSGSTDTQYF. CDR3 sequence (DNA): TGCGCCAGCAGCTTGGAGGGGAGCGGGAGCACAGATACGCAGTATTTT. Full variable domain (rest looked up from reference TRBV5-1 and TRBJ2-3): KAGVTQTPRYLIKTRGQQVTLSCSPISGHRSVSWYQQTPGQGLQFLFEYFSETQRNKGNFPGRFSGRQFSNSRSEMNVSTLELGDSALYLCASSLEGSGSTDTQYFGPGTRLTVL.

This rearrangement joins TRBV5-1 to TRBJ1-1; D remains ambiguous. Trimming took off 2 bases at V and 0 bases at J, with 8 bases between the two ends. Germline CDR1 SGHRS, CDR2 YFSETQ. This CDR3 spans 14 amino acids. The CDR3 loop reads CASSLVRVNTEAFF. The CDR3 DNA reads as TGCGCCAGCAGCTTAGTTAGAGTGAACACTGAAGCTTTCTTT.